This is a list of T cell receptor beta chains from one sample in a study of blood T cell repertoires in COVID-19. Sequencing was performed with immunoSEQ multiplex PCR; in TCRdb, only in-frame clones are kept and a portion is missing. Of just over 300,000 clones in the sample, approximately 89% were seen once. Sequencing input: PBMCs or T cells enriched from blood (not recorded which). The receptors here all came from a woman in her thirties or forties who had recovered from COVID-19. Each CDR3 is given with its conserved first and last residue. A D gene is named only where the DNA matches it firmly. A row's size may be missing; if present it is once, few, many or a size class.

once	TRBD1	TRBV30	TRBJ2-7	TGTGCCTGGGCGGGGGACAGGGGGGTCTACGAGCAGTACTTC	CAWAGDRGVYEQYF
.	TRBD1	TRBV7-4	TRBJ1-5	TGTGCCAGCAGCTTAGGGGACAGGGATTATAGCAATCAGCCCCAGCATTTT	CASSLGDRDYSNQPQHF
.	.	TRBV15	TRBJ1-2	TGTGCCACCAGCAGAGAGGTTTCGATCAGCTATGGCTACACCTTC	CATSREVSISYGYTF
.	.	TRBV4-3	TRBJ2-7	TGCGCCAGCAGCCTCAAGAGGGTGATGAATCCCTACGAGCAGTACTTC	CASSLKRVMNPYEQYF
.	.	TRBV3-1/TRBV3-2	TRBJ1-2	TGTGCCAGCAGCCCTCACCAAGGGGCCCAGGCATTCTATGGCTACACCTTC	CASSPHQGAQAFYGYTF
.	.	TRBV19	TRBJ1-1	TGTGCCAGTACTCCGTTCCCCGGAGGTACTGAAGCTTTCTTT	CASTPFPGGTEAFF
.	.	TRBV7-2	TRBJ1-3	TGTGCCAGCAGCTTAGAAAATTCACATGGAAACACCATATATTTT	CASSLENSHGNTIYF
.	.	TRBV5-1	TRBJ1-2	TGCGCCAGCAGCCCCGACAGGTTTACCCTTAACTATGGCTACACCTTC	CASSPDRFTLNYGYTF
.	.	TRBV19	TRBJ2-5	TGTGCCAGTAGTATCACAGCACAAGAGACCCAGTACTTC	CASSITAQETQYF
.	.	TRBV28	TRBJ2-7	TGTGCCAGCAGTTTGCTTACAGGGTATACCGAGCAGTACTTC	CASSLLTGYTEQYF
.	.	TRBV29-1	TRBJ2-2	TGCAGCGTTGGCGAGGTGAACACCGGGGAGCTGTTTTTT	CSVGEVNTGELFF
.	.	TRBV4-1	TRBJ1-1	TGCGCCAGCAGCCAAGAGGCGAGGGTAAACACTGAAGCTTTCTTT	CASSQEARVNTEAFF
.	TRBD1	TRBV29-1	TRBJ2-7	TGCAGCGTTGTCCCTAGCAACAGGGGCTCCTACGAGCAGTACTTC	CSVVPSNRGSYEQYF
.	TRBD1	TRBV24-1	TRBJ1-2	TGTGCCACCCGGGACAGAAACTATGGCTACACCTTC	CATRDRNYGYTF
.	TRBD2	TRBV10-3	TRBJ2-7	TGTGCCATCAGGGGACTAGCGGGAGTCGGCGAGCAGTACTTC	CAIRGLAGVGEQYF
.	TRBD2	TRBV19	TRBJ2-7	TGTGCCAGTACCCCTACTAGCGGGAGAATCGGAGAGCAGTACTTC	CASTPTSGRIGEQYF
.	TRBD1	TRBV6-2/TRBV6-3	TRBJ2-5	TGTGCCAGCAGTTACCTACCGGGACAGGGAGCAGCGTTAGAGACCCAGTACTTC	CASSYLPGQGAALETQYF
.	TRBD2	TRBV4-3	TRBJ2-1	TGCGCCAGCAGCCTCGAATACGGGACTAGCGGGAGAAATGAGCAGTTCTTC	CASSLEYGTSGRNEQFF
.	.	TRBV28	TRBJ2-7	TGTGCCAGCAGTTTCCCCAGCGAGTCCTACGAGCAGTACTTC	CASSFPSESYEQYF
.	.	TRBV4-2	TRBJ2-1	TGTGCCAGCAGCACCCCGGAGTGGCGGGAGCAGTTCTTC	CASSTPEWREQFF
.	TRBD2	TRBV2	TRBJ2-7	TGTGCCAGCAGGGCCCCTAGCGGAAAACACTACGAGCAGTACTTC	CASRAPSGKHYEQYF
.	.	TRBV7-9	TRBJ1-1	TGTGCCAGCAGCTCCGGGACACAAAAAGCTTTCTTT	CASSSGTQKAFF
once	.	TRBV5-4	TRBJ2-2	TGTGCCAGCAGCTTGGCCCCTACGAACACCGGGGAGCTGTTTTTT	CASSLAPTNTGELFF
.	TRBD1	TRBV6-5	TRBJ1-6	TGTGCCAGCAGGCTTAGGGGGCTTAATTCACCCCTCCACTTT	CASRLRGLNSPLHF
once	.	TRBV18	TRBJ2-1	TGTGCCAGCTCAAGCCCCCTTTCGGGAGCCTACAATGAGCAGTTCTTC	CASSSPLSGAYNEQFF
.	.	TRBV7-2	TRBJ2-2	TGTGCCAGCAGCTGGGGGCGGGCTAACACCGGGGAGCTGTTTTTT	CASSWGRANTGELFF